The clone carrying this T cell receptor beta chain was counted a few times. These data belong to a study of long-term antiretroviral therapy in people with HIV. This CDR3 spans 15 amino acids. V was pared by 3 bases and J by 1 base, with 12 bases between. Researchers ran immunoSEQ v3.0 at survey level. TCRdb's table, derived via immunoSEQ multiplex PCR, lists solely in-frame clones and lacks some. The sample lists 25,000 to 30,000 clones, 86% occurring once. The rearrangement uses TRBV23-1 and TRBJ1-1; D is undetermined. TRBV23-1 is assigned to the ORF class and has an uncertain function. This TCR was sampled from a woman in her 30s with HIV. The specimen was unsorted PBMCs, collected 0.8 years after starting antiretroviral therapy. CDR3: CASSHIMGKNTEAFF. The DNA for the CDR3 is TGCGCCAGCAGTCATATAATGGGAAAGAACACTGAAGCTTTCTTT.